The 21 T cell receptor beta chains presented below share a single source sample, sequenced in a study of T cells after yellow fever vaccination. One entry per CDR3 protein, called by TCRdb with MiXCR from the 5' RACE reads. The sample has hundreds of thousands of distinct CDR3 sequences; roughly 13% are singletons. The sample consisted of PBMCs, taken on the day of the yellow fever booster vaccination. These receptors came from a man aged 25 to 45 who received the YFV17D yellow fever vaccine.

In its sample, this clonotype was seen a few times. This chain links TRBV20-1 with TRBJ1-1; D ambiguous. This CDR3 is built from 11 residues. Trimming took off 8 bases at V and 1 base at J, with 8 bases between the two ends. Looked up from germline, CDR1 is DFQATT and CDR2 is SNEGSKA (reference sequence). CDR3 DNA: TGCAGTCTTCCGGGGAACACTGAAGCTTTCTTT. Protein product: CSLPGNTEAFF.

The genes are TRBV10-3 and TRBJ2-7, with 8 nucleotides matching TRBD2. J was trimmed by 3 bases and V by 6 bases; bases with no gene match: 10. This CDR3 spans 15 amino acids. The germline V gene has CDR1 ENHRY and CDR2 SYGVKD. The CDR3 loop reads CAIRPGGSGIYEQYF. The CDR3 region has the DNA TGTGCCATCAGACCCGGGGGTAGCGGGATCTACGAGCAGTACTTC.

This chain connects TRBV7-2 to TRBJ2-3; D is undetermined. The CDR3 length is 14 residues. Germline V lookup: CDR1 SGHTA, CDR2 FQGNSA. With 5 bases removed from V and 4 bases from J, the gap between germline ends came to 13 bases. The CDR3 DNA is TGTGCCAGCAGCCCTTCACCCTGGGCAGATACGCAGTATTTT. Translation: CASSPSPWADTQYF.

A few counts support this clonotype. The chain employs TRBV7-9 and TRBJ2-1; the D is unclear. The CDR3 is 12 residues long. Trimming took off 9 bases at V and 9 bases at J, with 15 bases between the two ends. CDR1 and CDR2 (germline): SEHNR, FQNEAQ (reference sequence). The CDR3 reads CASTFPLGEQFF. The CDR3 DNA sequence: TGTGCCAGTACCTTTCCATTGGGTGAGCAGTTCTTC.

This clonotype was seen only a few times. The V and J genes are TRBV9 and TRBJ1-6; D gene ambiguous. Germline loops: CDR1 SGDLS, CDR2 YYNGEE. The V end was cut by 4 bases, the J end by 9 bases, with 14 bases between. This CDR3 is 14 amino acids long. CDR3 nucleotides: TGTGCCAGCAGCCCTGGACCCAAGACTTCACCCCTCCACTTT. Amino acids: CASSPGPKTSPLHF.

V is TRBV30 and J is TRBJ2-7, with 13 bases aligning to TRBD2. Trimming removed 0 bases from V and 6 bases from J; junction bases left unmatched: 8. The CDR3 has 16 amino acids. Germline values: CDR1 GTSNPN, CDR2 SVGIG (reference sequence). CDR3 in amino acids: CAWSVLLAGGPGEQYF. For the CDR3, the DNA is TGTGCCTGGAGTGTATTACTAGCGGGAGGGCCAGGCGAGCAGTACTTC.

This clonotype turned up a few times. The chain links TRBV12-3 or TRBV12-4 to TRBJ1-5; 7 bases align to TRBD1. With V trimmed by 4 bases and J by 9 bases, 9 bases remained unmatched. This CDR3 region has 14 residues. This CDR3 reads CASSSGQGVRPQHF. As DNA, the CDR3 is TGTGCCAGCAGTTCAGGGCAGGGGGTTCGGCCCCAGCATTTT.

This clonotype was observed a handful of times. This chain uses TRBV12-3 or TRBV12-4 with TRBJ2-1; TRBD1 agrees at 7 bases. The CDR3 sequence is 14 residues long. Trimming cost V 6 bases and J 5 bases; bases outside gene matches: 7. DNA of the CDR3: TGTGCCAGCAGACCGGGACAGACAGACAATGAGCAGTTCTTC. It encodes CASRPGQTDNEQFF.

This clonotype was detected a few times. This chain links TRBV28 with TRBJ1-1; maybe TRBD1 (6 bases). The CDR3 has 15 amino acids. V was shortened by 2 bases and J by 2 bases, with 12 bases between the two germline ends. Germline assignment: CDR1 MDHEN and CDR2 SYDVKM. CDR3 sequence (DNA): TGTGCCAGCAGTTTAAGGGGGAACAGAAACACTGAAGCTTTCTTT. Amino acids: CASSLRGNRNTEAFF.

The chain joins TRBV20-1 to TRBJ2-5, with D possibly TRBD1 on 5 matching bases. The CDR3 runs to 14 residues. Trimming took off 3 bases at V and 3 bases at J, with 14 bases between the two ends. CDR1 is DFQATT and CDR2 is SNEGSKA in the germline V gene (reference sequence). This chain's CDR3 is CSASRVRGKETQYF. The CDR3 coding sequence is TGCAGTGCTAGCCGAGTTAGGGGTAAAGAGACCCAGTACTTC.

This clonotype was counted ten times or more. V is TRBV6-2 or TRBV6-3 and J is TRBJ1-2; the match to TRBD1 covers 7 bases. Germline V CDR1 and CDR2: MNHEY, SVGEGT. This CDR3 is built from 12 residues. V lost 2 bases and J lost 11; bases outside the gene matches: 5. The chain's CDR3 is CASSYGQARYTF. CDR3 nucleotide sequence: TGTGCCAGCAGTTACGGACAGGCCCGATACACCTTC.

This clonotype was detected a few times. The J gene is TRBJ2-2, the V gene TRBV14, with 9 bases that match TRBD1. V lost 3 bases to trimming and J lost 7 bases; unmatched junction nucleotides: 6. Germline-derived CDR1 and CDR2 are SGHDN and FVKESK. CDR3 length: 15 amino acids. CDR3 nucleotide sequence: TGTGCCAGCAGCCAGCTTACAGGGGGCAGCGGGGAGCTGTTTTTT. This gives the protein CASSQLTGGSGELFF.

This clonotype came up a few times. The CDR3 region has the DNA TGCGCCAGCAGTGAGTCGGGGACAGGGTCAGATACGCAGTATTTT. This codes for CASSESGTGSDTQYF. The J gene is TRBJ2-3, the V gene TRBV10-1, with TRBD1 matching over 9 bases. Looked up from germline, CDR1 is WNHNN and CDR2 is SYGVQD (reference sequence). The CDR3 contains 15 residues. V dropped 0 bases and J dropped 4; count of bases not matched to a gene: 2.

This clonotype was seen only a few times. J is TRBJ2-7 and V is TRBV20-1, with D perhaps assigned TRBD1 or TRBD2 (5 bases each). The germline V and J ends were trimmed by 6 bases and 2 bases, with 20 bases remaining between them. The germline V gene has CDR1 DFQATT and CDR2 SNEGSKA (reference sequence). CDR3 size: 15 residues. CDR3 amino acids: CSAPFPHGAAYEQYF. CDR3 nucleotide sequence: TGCAGTGCGCCTTTCCCTCACGGGGCCGCCTACGAGCAGTACTTC.

This clonotype turned up a few times. The J gene is TRBJ2-2, the V gene TRBV5-1; D may be TRBD1 (5 bases). V lost 1 base, J lost 1 base, and 14 bases lay in between. This CDR3 is 17 amino acids long. Germline values: CDR1 SGHRS, CDR2 YFSETQ. CDR3 protein: CASSLRGVRLNTGELFF. The CDR3 DNA reads as TGCGCCAGCAGCTTGAGGGGTGTGCGGTTGAACACCGGGGAGCTGTTTTTT.

A few counts support this clonotype. The rearrangement joins TRBV15 to TRBJ2-5; perhaps TRBD1 as D (6 bases). V gave up 3 bases and J gave up 5 bases, with 16 bases separating them. The CDR3 is made up of 15 amino acids. From germline, CDR1 is LNHNV and CDR2 YYDKDF (reference sequence). The CDR3: CATSSTTRGRETQYF. The CDR3 DNA sequence: TGTGCCACCAGCAGTACTACCAGGGGTAGGGAGACCCAGTACTTC.

The J gene is TRBJ2-7, the V gene TRBV29-1, with D perhaps matching TRBD1 or TRBD2 (5 bases each). This CDR3 region has 12 residues. The germline CDR1 and CDR2 sequences are SQVTM and ANQGSEA. With 6 bases removed from V and 7 bases from J, the gap between germline ends came to 16 bases. The chain's CDR3 is CSVLRGDREQYF. CDR3 bases: TGCAGCGTCCTTCGAGGGGACCGGGAGCAGTACTTC.

This sequence joins TRBV7-8 and TRBJ2-1; a possible D gene is TRBD2 (5 bases). Trimming took 7 bases from V and 0 from J, leaving 19 bases between them. Germline V gives CDR1 SGHVS, CDR2 FQNEAQ. The CDR3 consists of 17 residues. As DNA, the CDR3 is TGTGCCAGCAACCTACTGAGCGGCCACCTCTCCTACAATGAGCAGTTCTTC. It codes for CASNLLSGHLSYNEQFF. Full variable domain (missing parts from reference TRBV7-8 and TRBJ2-1): GAGVSQSPRYKVAKRGQDVALRCDPISGHVSLFWYQQALGQGPEFLTYFQNEAQLDKSGLPSDRFFAERPEGSVSTLKIQRTQQEDSAVYLCASNLLSGHLSYNEQFFGPGTRLTVL.

This chain links TRBV5-1 with TRBJ1-4, with TRBD1 identical over 7 bases. This CDR3 has 15 amino acids. After removal of 0 bases from V and 8 bases from J, the junction contained 7 bases not matched to a gene. CDR1 is SGHRS, CDR2 YFSETQ, per germline. The CDR3 sequence is CASSLVSGGQEKLFF. The CDR3 bases are TGCGCCAGCAGCTTGGTGTCAGGGGGACAAGAAAAACTGTTTTTT. The full variable domain, with the rest looked up from reference TRBV5-1 and TRBJ1-4, is KAGVTQTPRYLIKTRGQQVTLSCSPISGHRSVSWYQQTPGQGLQFLFEYFSETQRNKGNFPGRFSGRQFSNSRSEMNVSTLELGDSALYLCASSLVSGGQEKLFFGSGTQLSVL.

This chain connects TRBV19 to TRBJ2-3; TRBD2 agrees at 13 bases. The CDR3 spans 17 residues. Germline-derived CDR1 and CDR2 are LNHDA and SQIVND (reference sequence). Germline trimming cut 5 bases from V and 1 base from J; bases unmatched to any gene: 6. CDR3 region: CASSPLAGGPGTDTQYF. CDR3 nucleotides: TGTGCCAGTAGTCCACTAGCGGGAGGGCCGGGCACAGATACGCAGTATTTT.

The rearrangement uses TRBV27 and TRBJ2-7, with 11 bases lining up with TRBD1. V gave up 3 bases and J gave up 5 bases; unmatched junction bases: 6. The CDR3 covers 15 residues. From germline, CDR1 is MNHEY and CDR2 SMNVEV (reference sequence). The CDR3 protein is CASSFLGTGGNEQYF. CDR3 DNA sequence: TGTGCCAGCAGTTTTTTAGGGACAGGGGGGAACGAGCAGTACTTC.